The T cell receptor beta chain described here comes from a study of T cells in Graves' hyperthyroidism and ophthalmopathy. This CDR3 is built from 19 residues. Germline CDR1 reads MNHNS; CDR2 reads SASEGT. Trimming removed 9 bases at V and 5 bases at J, with 32 bases between. RNA transcripts gave rise to amplified TCR beta CDR3 regions. An initial round of RT-PCR targeting the TCR CDR3 relied on the HTBI primer set. Using its own MiXCR run on the multiplex PCR reads, TCRdb lists one record per CDR3 protein. The sample yields some 270,000 distinct CDR3 sequences, roughly 13% seen once. The receptor was derived from a woman aged 40 to 50 with Graves' hyperthyroidism. The sequencing input was blood. The genes are TRBV6-1 and TRBJ2-4; weak D call: TRBD2 (7 bases). The CDR3 nucleotides are TGTGCCAGTACGGCAAGGGGGGGGAACGAACAGGGAACCCAAAACATTCAGTACTTC. Residues: CASTARGGNEQGTQNIQYF.